This entry lists 23 T cell receptor beta chains sequenced from one sample in a study of T cell repertoires in cytomegalovirus infection. MiXCR, applied by TCRdb to the reads, yields one record per CDR3 protein. The table shows about 530,000 distinct CDR3 sequences, with less than 30% occurring only once. The specimen sequenced was PBMCs. These receptors originate from a human donor in good health (CMV status not recorded). Some clones in this sample may be carry-over from other donors' samples.

The chain carries TRBV19 and TRBJ1-2; maybe TRBD1 (6 bases). This CDR3 has 14 amino acids. CDR1 is LNHDA, CDR2 SQIVND, per germline (reference sequence). V gave up 6 bases and J gave up 3 bases, with 14 bases separating them. The CDR3 bases are TGTGCCAGTAGGAACAGGGAATCAGACTATGGCTACACCTTC. Translated, it gives CASRNRESDYGYTF.

The gene calls are TRBV28 and TRBJ2-3; maybe TRBD1 (5 bases). The CDR3 runs to 14 residues. The V and J ends lost 3 bases and 4 bases respectively, with 11 bases between them. The germline CDR1 and CDR2 sequences are MDHEN and SYDVKM. The CDR3 here is CASSLVRASDTQYF. CDR3 nucleotides: TGTGCCAGCAGTTTGGTCAGGGCATCAGATACGCAGTATTTT.

This chain uses TRBV6-2 or TRBV6-3 with TRBJ2-2, with a tentative D call TRBD1 (6 bases). The V end was cut by 6 bases, the J end by 6 bases, with 17 bases between. Looked up from germline, CDR1 is MNHEY and CDR2 is SVGEGT. The CDR3 has 15 residues. The CDR3 is CASRETGVSSGELFF. The CDR3 DNA sequence: TGTGCCAGCAGAGAGACAGGTGTATCTTCCGGGGAGCTGTTTTTT.

This clonotype appeared a few times. This chain connects TRBV10-3 to TRBJ2-1; unclear D gene. The germline V and J ends were trimmed by 0 bases and 10 bases, with 10 bases remaining between them. Per germline, CDR1 ENHRY and CDR2 SYGVKD. The CDR3 runs to 13 residues. The CDR3, as DNA: TGTGCCATCAGTGAGTCGTCGAGCAGAGAGCAGTTCTTC. This gives the protein CAISESSSREQFF.

The rearrangement uses TRBV12-3 or TRBV12-4 and TRBJ1-6; D is ambiguous. This CDR3 has 13 residues. V was cut by 2 bases and J by 7 bases, with 6 bases left in between. DNA for the CDR3: TGTGCCAGCAGTTTATGGAGAAATTCACCCCTCCACTTT. Amino acid sequence: CASSLWRNSPLHF.

This clonotype was counted a few times. The chain employs TRBV7-9 and TRBJ2-7; TRBD2 matches at 12 bases. Germline lookup yields CDR1 SEHNR and CDR2 FQNEAQ (reference sequence). The CDR3 covers 16 residues. J lost 5 bases, V lost 5 bases, and 10 bases had no gene match. CDR3 DNA: TGTGCCAGCAGCGAGACTAGCGGGGGCGACGGGGACGAGCAGTACTTC. Its protein is CASSETSGGDGDEQYF.

The J gene is TRBJ2-3, the V gene TRBV6-5; TRBD2 matches at 10 bases. Germline loops: CDR1 MNHEY, CDR2 SVGAGI. The CDR3 consists of 16 residues. The V gene end was trimmed by 7 bases and the J gene end by 3 bases; junction bases not matched to a gene: 10. The CDR3 DNA sequence: TGTGCCAGCAAGGCTAGCGGGAGTGGTTTTACAGATACGCAGTATTTT. This encodes CASKASGSGFTDTQYF.

This clonotype was recorded a few times. The chain uses TRBV23-1 and TRBJ2-5; 9 positions match TRBD2. TRBV23-1 is assigned to the ORF class and has an uncertain function. The J segment lost 2 bases and the V segment lost 0 bases, leaving 4 bases of the junction unmatched. The CDR3 spans 16 residues. The CDR3 nucleotides read TGCGCCAGCAGTCAATCGACTAGCGGAGGTCAAGAGACCCAGTACTTC. It specifies CASSQSTSGGQETQYF.

This clonotype occurred once. The CDR3 coding sequence is TGCGCCAGCAGCCAAGATTGGTCCTACAATGAGCAGTTCTTC. It encodes CASSQDWSYNEQFF. The genes are TRBV4-3 and TRBJ2-1, with unresolved D. Germline values: CDR1 LGHNA, CDR2 YSLEER. Trimming shortened V by 0 bases and J by 1 base, and 4 bases separated the two germline ends. The CDR3 totals 14 residues.

The chain joins TRBV28 to TRBJ2-1; D gene uncertain. Trimming removed 10 bases from V and 12 bases from J, with 19 bases in between. The germline gives CDR1 MDHEN, CDR2 SYDVKM. This CDR3 is built from 12 residues. Here the CDR3 DNA reads TGTGCCACCCTCATGACACCTTCGAGGCAGTTCTTC. It is translated as CATLMTPSRQFF.

V usage is TRBV6-2 or TRBV6-3 and J usage is TRBJ1-2; tentative D call: TRBD1 (6 bases). The V and J ends lost 2 bases and 0 bases respectively, with 7 bases between them. From germline, CDR1 is MNHEY and CDR2 SVGEGT. The CDR3 is made up of 14 amino acids. In DNA form, the CDR3 reads TGTGCCAGCAGTTACCAGGGGACTAACTATGGCTACACCTTC. Translation: CASSYQGTNYGYTF.

CDR3 sequence (DNA): TGTGCCAGCAGTGCAGGGGGACCGAACACTGAAGCTTTCTTT. This translates into CASSAGGPNTEAFF. The V and J genes are TRBV6-6 and TRBJ1-1; TRBD1 aligns across 7 bases. The CDR3 runs 14 residues. J was trimmed by 1 base and V by 5 bases; bases with no gene match: 4. CDR1 is MNHNY and CDR2 is SVGAGI in the germline V gene (reference sequence).

In this sample, this clonotype turned up many times. The V and J genes are TRBV7-2 and TRBJ1-1, with 7 bases matching TRBD1. The CDR3 is 13 residues long. V gave up 1 base and J gave up 6 bases; unmatched junction bases: 2. Germline CDR1 SGHTA, CDR2 FQGNSA. As DNA, the CDR3 is TGTGCCAGCAGCTTAGGCAGGGGGGCTGAAGCTTTCTTT. It is translated as CASSLGRGAEAFF.

The V call is TRBV6-6, the J call TRBJ1-5; possible D gene TRBD1, 6 bases. The CDR3 totals 14 residues. The V gene lost 2 bases and the J gene lost 3 bases, with 8 bases spanning the gap. Germline lookup yields CDR1 MNHNY and CDR2 SVGAGI (reference sequence). In DNA, the CDR3 is TGTGCCAGCAGTTACGAGGGGGTCAATCAGCCCCAGCATTTT. This gives the protein CASSYEGVNQPQHF.

This clonotype was found many times. In DNA form, the CDR3 reads TGTGCCAGCAGCTTATCAGGCGCAGGGGAATCACCCCTCCACTTT. Protein: CASSLSGAGESPLHF. The chain recombines TRBV7-2 with TRBJ1-6, with D tentatively TRBD1 (6 bases). V was shortened by 2 bases and J by 10 bases, with 15 bases between the two germline ends. This CDR3 is built from 15 residues. Germline V gene sequence: CDR1 SGHTA, CDR2 FQGNSA.

Only a few counts were recorded for this clonotype. The V call is TRBV28, the J call TRBJ1-5; 7 bases map to TRBD1. CDR1 is MDHEN, CDR2 SYDVKM, per germline. The V segment lost 7 bases and the J segment 1 base; nucleotides outside the gene matches: 7. The CDR3 length is 15 residues. The DNA for the CDR3 is TGTGCCAGCATTTTCTCGGACAGGAGCAATCAGCCCCAGCATTTT. Translated: CASIFSDRSNQPQHF.

This clonotype was counted only a few times. The chain links TRBV2 to TRBJ1-2; no clear D. V gave up 6 bases and J gave up 1 base, with 15 bases separating them. Looked up from germline, CDR1 is SNHLY and CDR2 is FYNNEI. The CDR3 covers 15 residues. The CDR3 DNA reads TGTGCCAGCAGACCAGACACGATTCATAACTATGGCTACACCTTC. This encodes CASRPDTIHNYGYTF.

This clonotype has more than one count but fewer than ten. J is TRBJ2-2 and V is TRBV2; 7 positions agree with TRBD2. The germline V gene has CDR1 SNHLY and CDR2 FYNNEI. J lost 6 bases, V lost 5 bases, and 9 bases had no gene match. The CDR3 is made up of 15 amino acids. CDR3 coding DNA: TGTGCCAGCAGTCCTGGACTAGATGTAGCCGGGGAGCTGTTTTTT. This encodes CASSPGLDVAGELFF. Supplemented by reference TRBV2 and TRBJ2-2, the full variable domain reads EPEVTQTPSHQVTQMGQEVILRCVPISNHLYFYWYRQILGQKVEFLVSFYNNEISEKSEIFDDQFSVERPDGSNFTLKIRSTKLEDSAMYFCASSPGLDVAGELFFGEGSRLTVL.

V gene TRBV4-1 combines with J gene TRBJ1-6; the match to TRBD1 covers 9 bases. CDR1 is MGHRA, CDR2 YSYEKL, per germline. The CDR3 contains 17 residues. Germline trimming cut 0 bases from V and 1 base from J; bases unmatched to any gene: 1. This CDR3 reads CASSQEGQGSYNSPLHF. CDR3 DNA: TGCGCCAGCAGCCAAGAAGGACAGGGGTCCTATAATTCACCCCTCCACTTT.

This chain links TRBV5-1 with TRBJ2-6; 13 bases align to TRBD2. Per germline, CDR1 SGHRS and CDR2 YFSETQ. V was clipped by 3 bases and J by 4 bases; unmatched bases: 7. The length of the CDR3 is 18 residues. The CDR3 DNA reads as TGCGCCAGCAGCTCTCGACTAGCGGGAGGTTCCGGGGCCAACGTCCTGACTTTC. Amino acids: CASSSRLAGGSGANVLTF.

In DNA, the CDR3 is TGTGCCAGCAGCTGGACTAAAACCAACACCGGGGAGCTGTTTTTT. Translated: CASSWTKTNTGELFF. The chain employs TRBV5-4 and TRBJ2-2; D is perhaps TRBD2 (6 bases). CDR1 and CDR2 from the germline V gene are SGHNT and YYREEE (reference sequence). The CDR3 runs to 15 residues. V was shortened by 3 bases and J by 2 bases, with 11 bases between the two germline ends.

The rearrangement joins TRBV7-3 to TRBJ2-3, with a possible D match to TRBD2 (6 bases). This CDR3 is built from 15 residues. Germline CDR1 reads SGHTA; CDR2 reads FQGTGA. V dropped 6 bases and J dropped 2 bases, with 15 bases sitting between them. In nucleotides, the CDR3 is TGTGCCAGCAGTCCCGGGACTGGGGCCACAGATACGCAGTATTTT. It yields the protein CASSPGTGATDTQYF.

The chain has TRBV18 and TRBJ2-1, with 8 bases that match TRBD2. CDR1 KGHSH and CDR2 LQKENI come from the germline V gene. The CDR3 totals 15 residues. The trim removed 3 bases at V and 5 bases at J, leaving 6 bases unmatched. The CDR3 here is CASSPFRTSHNEQFF. Here the CDR3 DNA reads TGTGCCAGCTCACCTTTTCGGACTAGCCACAATGAGCAGTTCTTC. Full variable domain (outside the CDR3, taken from reference TRBV18 and TRBJ2-1): NAGVMQNPRHLVRRRGQEARLRCSPMKGHSHVYWYRQLPEEGLKFMVYLQKENIIDESGMPKERFSAEFPKEGPSILRIQQVVRGDSAAYFCASSPFRTSHNEQFFGPGTRLTVL.